The 21 T cell receptor beta chains in this list originate from one sample, sequenced in a study of T cells after yellow fever vaccination. MiXCR was run by TCRdb on the 5' RACE reads, yielding one entry per CDR3 protein. The sample holds around 360,000 distinct CDR3 sequences, 9.5% to 13% seen once. Sample: PBMCs, taken on the day of the first yellow fever vaccination. Receptor source: a man in his late teens or twenties who received the YFV17D yellow fever vaccine.

This clonotype was found a few times. The chain is built from TRBV7-9 and TRBJ2-3; D possibly matches TRBD1 or TRBD2 (5 bases each). Looked up from germline, CDR1 is SEHNR and CDR2 is FQNEAQ (reference sequence). The V gene lost 1 base and the J gene lost 6 bases, with 11 bases spanning the gap. CDR3 length: 14 amino acids. The CDR3 region is CASSLVQGDDTQYF. In nucleotides, the CDR3 is TGTGCCAGCAGCTTAGTGCAGGGAGACGATACGCAGTATTTT.

In this sample, this clonotype turned up many times. The V call is TRBV7-7, the J call TRBJ2-5; TRBD1 or TRBD2 may be the D gene (5 bases each). The V gene's germline CDR1 is SSHAT and CDR2 FNYEAQ (reference sequence). The V end lost 5 bases, the J end lost 0 bases, and 7 bases lay between the germline ends. The CDR3 is made up of 13 amino acids. The CDR3 DNA is TGTGCCAGCAGCCCGGGACACCAAGAGACCCAGTACTTC. Its protein product is CASSPGHQETQYF.

V usage is TRBV6-2 or TRBV6-3 and J usage is TRBJ1-6; D is possibly TRBD1 (6 bases). The CDR3 extends over 15 amino acids. V shed 6 bases and J shed 6 bases, with 15 bases lying between them. Germline assignment: CDR1 MNHEY and CDR2 SVGEGT. The CDR3 nucleotides read TGTGCCAGCAGCCCACTACAGGGAGGTAATTCACCCCTCCACTTT. The encoded protein is CASSPLQGGNSPLHF.

The V and J genes are TRBV7-9 and TRBJ1-6; D perhaps matches TRBD1 (5 bases). CDR3 length: 17 amino acids. The germline V and J ends were trimmed by 0 bases and 3 bases, with 12 bases remaining between them. From germline, CDR1 is SEHNR and CDR2 FQNEAQ (reference sequence). CDR3 sequence (DNA): TGTGCCAGCAGCTTAGCAGGACACCAATTCTATAATTCACCCCTCCACTTT. This encodes CASSLAGHQFYNSPLHF.

This chain links TRBV4-1 with TRBJ2-3; perhaps TRBD2 as D (5 bases). Trimming shortened V by 1 base and J by 0 bases, and 8 bases separated the two germline ends. The germline V gene encodes CDR1 MGHRA and CDR2 YSYEKL. The CDR3 has 15 residues. In nucleotides, the CDR3 is TGCGCCAGCAGCCAAGTCAGCGGCAGCACAGATACGCAGTATTTT. This translates into CASSQVSGSTDTQYF.

In this sample, this clonotype turned up many times. The CDR3 here is CASGQETQYF. CDR3 coding DNA: TGTGCCAGCGGGCAAGAGACCCAGTACTTC. The J gene is TRBJ2-5, the V gene TRBV25-1; D remains unclear. Trimming shortened V by 8 bases and J by 2 bases, and 3 bases separated the two germline ends. The CDR3 extends over 10 amino acids. Germline loops: CDR1 MGHDK, CDR2 SYGVNS.

The sample holds a few counts of this clonotype. This chain uses TRBV28 with TRBJ2-2; D not certain. Trimming cost V 5 bases and J 7 bases, with 11 bases left between them. Germline V gene data show CDR1 as MDHEN and CDR2 as SYDVKM. The CDR3 covers 13 residues. In nucleotides, the CDR3 is TGTGCCAGCAGTGCGCACTGGCACGGGGAGCTGTTTTTT. Its protein product is CASSAHWHGELFF.

This clonotype came up a few times. The chain couples TRBV29-1 to TRBJ1-1; D may be TRBD1 (6 bases). The germline CDR1 and CDR2 sequences are SQVTM and ANQGSEA. The CDR3 totals 14 residues. V shed 3 bases and J shed 0 bases, with 11 bases lying between them. CDR3 sequence: CSVDPTGLNTEAFF. As DNA, the CDR3 is TGCAGCGTTGACCCGACAGGATTGAACACTGAAGCTTTCTTT.

This clonotype was seen ten or more times. The V gene is TRBV28, the J gene TRBJ2-7, with 8 bases lining up with TRBD1. The CDR3 runs to 15 residues. The junction had 10 bases not matched to a gene; V was cut back by 5 bases and J by 4 bases. Per germline, CDR1 MDHEN and CDR2 SYDVKM. The CDR3 sequence: CASSESGTGLYEQYV. CDR3 in DNA: TGTGCCAGCAGTGAATCGGGGACAGGCCTTTACGAGCAGTACGTC.

CDR3 DNA: TGTGCCAGCAGAAAGGGGTCCCGTCGAGAGACCCAGTACTTC. Translating gives CASRKGSRRETQYF. The V and J genes are TRBV6-1 and TRBJ2-5; possibly TRBD1 for D (5 bases). CDR1 MNHNS and CDR2 SASEGT come from the germline V gene. The V gene lost 6 bases and the J gene lost 4 bases, with 15 bases spanning the gap. This CDR3 spans 14 amino acids.

This clonotype has ten or more counts. The J gene is TRBJ1-3, the V gene TRBV12-3 or TRBV12-4, with D unresolved. V lost 7 bases and J lost 3, with 13 bases in between. The CDR3 is made up of 14 amino acids. CDR3 sequence (DNA): TGTGCCAGCACCCCATCCTGGGATGGAAACACCATATATTTT. Translating gives CASTPSWDGNTIYF.

The genes are TRBV7-6 and TRBJ2-2, with TRBD2 as a possible D gene (6 bases). The V end lost 5 bases, the J end lost 6 bases, and 16 bases lay between the germline ends. This CDR3 is 15 amino acids long. CDR1 is SGHVS and CDR2 is FNYEAQ in the germline V gene. The CDR3 nucleotides are TGTGCCAGCAGCCTCGCTCCTACGGGAGCCGGGGAGCTGTTTTTT. Protein product: CASSLAPTGAGELFF.

This clonotype appeared a few times. The gene calls are TRBV19 and TRBJ2-3; possibly TRBD1 or TRBD2 for D (5 bases each). The CDR3 runs to 15 residues. Trimming removed 4 bases at V and 7 bases at J, with 18 bases between. Germline CDR1 is LNHDA and CDR2 is SQIVND (reference sequence). The CDR3 sequence is CASSRGVLVGNTQYF. Written as DNA, the CDR3 is TGTGCCAGTAGTAGAGGGGTTTTAGTAGGAAATACGCAGTATTTT.

In this sample, this clonotype turned up a few times. The rearrangement uses TRBV5-4 and TRBJ1-1; tentatively, D is TRBD1 (5 bases). V was cut by 7 bases and J by 3 bases, with 22 bases left in between. The CDR3 has 16 amino acids. Germline CDR1 is SGHNT and CDR2 is YYREEE (reference sequence). The CDR3 loop reads CASSSGGISRDTEAFF. The CDR3 DNA reads TGTGCCAGCTCCTCTGGGGGGATTTCGAGGGACACTGAAGCTTTCTTT.

This clonotype was seen only a few times. In DNA form, the CDR3 reads TGTGCCAGCAGCTTGGGGTATACAACTAATGAAAAACTGTTTTTT. Protein product: CASSLGYTTNEKLFF. This chain connects TRBV5-6 to TRBJ1-4, with D uncertain. V shed 0 bases and J shed 0 bases, with 6 bases lying between them. Germline CDR1 is SGHDT and CDR2 is YYEEEE. This CDR3 contains 15 residues.

The V and J genes are TRBV9 and TRBJ1-1, with D perhaps TRBD1 (5 bases). CDR1 and CDR2 from the germline V gene are SGDLS and YYNGEE. With 0 bases removed from V and 4 bases from J, the gap between germline ends came to 16 bases. The CDR3 length is 16 residues. DNA of the CDR3: TGTGCCAGCAGCGTAGGTTGCAGGGAATTCTGCACTGAAGCTTTCTTT. Translated: CASSVGCREFCTEAFF. Full variable domain (rest looked up from reference TRBV9 and TRBJ1-1): DSGVTQTPKHLITATGQRVTLRCSPRSGDLSVYWYQQSLDQGLQFLIQYYNGEERAKGNILERFSAQQFPDLHSELNLSSLELGDSALYFCASSVGCREFCTEAFFGQGTRLTVV.

This clonotype has just a few counts. The chain employs TRBV2 and TRBJ2-5, with 11 bases matching TRBD2. Germline-derived CDR1 and CDR2 are SNHLY and FYNNEI. The CDR3 loop spans 15 amino acids. With V trimmed by 6 bases and J by 6 bases, 9 bases remained unmatched. In nucleotides, the CDR3 is TGTGCCAGCAGGATAGCGGGGGGGCTCCGGAAGACCCAGTACTTC. Translating it yields CASRIAGGLRKTQYF.

V and J are TRBV5-1 and TRBJ2-7; TRBD1 is a possible D gene (5 bases). V lost 3 bases and J lost 10, with 17 bases in between. The CDR3 consists of 13 residues. Per germline, CDR1 SGHRS and CDR2 YFSETQ. Written as DNA, the CDR3 is TGCGCCAGCAGCTACCAAAGCCCGACAGCCCAGTACTTC. This translates into CASSYQSPTAQYF.

J is TRBJ1-2 and V is TRBV7-9; 11 positions agree with TRBD1. The CDR3 has 16 amino acids. Germline CDR1 SEHNR, CDR2 FQNEAQ (reference sequence). Trimming cost V 3 bases and J 4 bases; bases outside gene matches: 7. In DNA form, the CDR3 reads TGTGCCAGCAGCTTTCCGGGACAGGGGGTAGTCTATGGCTACACCTTC. Translation: CASSFPGQGVVYGYTF.

This clonotype was observed a handful of times. This chain joins TRBV11-2 and TRBJ1-1, with 8 nucleotides matching TRBD1. V lost 5 bases, J lost 0 bases, and 11 bases stayed unmatched. CDR1 and CDR2 (germline): SGHAT, FQNNGV. The CDR3 runs 17 residues. This CDR3 reads CASSGGVTGALNTEAFF. CDR3 coding DNA: TGTGCCAGCAGCGGAGGGGTGACAGGGGCTTTGAACACTGAAGCTTTCTTT.

V usage is TRBV20-1 and J usage is TRBJ1-4, with D perhaps matching TRBD1 (5 bases). The CDR3 is 15 residues long. Germline CDR1 and CDR2: DFQATT and SNEGSKA (reference sequence). V lost 4 bases to trimming and J lost 7 bases, with 19 bases between them. The CDR3, as DNA: TGCAGTGCTACATTGGGGGTGGCGACCTCTGAAAAACTGTTTTTT. This sequence encodes CSATLGVATSEKLFF.